Each of the 18 T cell receptor beta chains below was sequenced from the same sample in a study of regulatory T cells in long-lasting Graves disease. With iRepertoire HTBI primers and Arm-PCR of CDR3 regions, TCR beta libraries were built. TCRdb used MiXCR to reprocess the multiplex PCR reads, holding one entry per CDR3 protein. Of around 460,000 distinct CDR3 sequences listed, approximately 23% are singletons. Documented time point: persistent/refractory GD, antithyroid drugs over 5 years with positive TRAb. The TCR library was made from RNA extracted from PBMCs. Sequenced material: peripheral blood mononuclear cells (PBMCs), taken when the disease was refractory, from a patient treated with antithyroid drugs. The receptors originated from a female donor with Graves disease.

The sample holds one count of this clonotype. The chain is built from TRBV30 and TRBJ2-2; D is ambiguous. The V end was cut by 0 bases, the J end by 6 bases, with 8 bases between. The CDR3 sequence is 13 residues long. The germline V gene encodes CDR1 GTSNPN and CDR2 SVGIG (reference sequence). This CDR3 is CAWSVYGPGELFF. The CDR3 DNA reads as TGTGCCTGGAGTGTATATGGGCCCGGGGAGCTGTTTTTT.

The chain carries TRBV4-3 and TRBJ1-2; TRBD1 might be the D (5 bases). The V end was cut by 0 bases, the J end by 2 bases, with 10 bases between. The CDR3 runs to 15 residues. Germline CDR1 and CDR2: LGHNA and YSLEER. CDR3: CASSQDVRENYGYTF. The CDR3 bases are TGCGCCAGCAGCCAAGACGTCAGGGAAAACTATGGCTACACCTTC.

This clonotype was picked up a small number of times. The chain employs TRBV29-1 and TRBJ2-7; no firm D call. Germline V gene lookup returns CDR1 SQVTM and CDR2 ANQGSEA. The CDR3 loop spans 12 amino acids. V gave up 6 bases and J gave up 5 bases, with 14 bases separating them. CDR3 region: CSVTDFTHEQYF. CDR3 DNA sequence: TGCAGCGTGACCGACTTCACCCACGAGCAGTACTTC.

This clonotype was detected a few times. The rearrangement joins TRBV5-1 to TRBJ2-1, with 7 bases that match TRBD1. Germline V lookup: CDR1 SGHRS, CDR2 YFSETQ. With V trimmed by 5 bases and J by 1 base, 3 bases remained unmatched. CDR3 length: 14 residues. As DNA, the CDR3 is TGCGCCAGCAGACCAGGGGGATCCTACAATGAGCAGTTCTTC. Protein: CASRPGGSYNEQFF.

The rearrangement uses TRBV4-1 and TRBJ2-5, with 8 bases identical to TRBD2. The CDR3 has 15 amino acids. From germline, CDR1 is MGHRA and CDR2 YSYEKL. The V segment lost 0 bases and the J segment 5 bases; nucleotides outside the gene matches: 5. In nucleotides, the CDR3 is TGCGCCAGCAGCCAAGATGGCCGACTAGCGGAGACCCAGTACTTC. Amino acids: CASSQDGRLAETQYF.

In this sample, this clonotype turned up a few times. The rearrangement links TRBV9 to TRBJ1-6; D is perhaps TRBD1 (5 bases). V was cut by 0 bases and J by 9 bases, with 13 bases left in between. The CDR3 is 15 amino acids. CDR1 SGDLS and CDR2 YYNGEE come from the germline V gene. This CDR3 is CASSVGPGSGSPLHF. The CDR3 region has the DNA TGTGCCAGCAGCGTAGGTCCAGGGAGTGGTTCACCCCTCCACTTT.

In this sample, this clonotype turned up a few times. V is TRBV12-3 or TRBV12-4 and J is TRBJ2-7, with D hard to call. There are 17 residues in the CDR3. Trimming cost V 6 bases and J 1 base, with 22 bases left between them. This chain's CDR3 is CASSPRTRHPDSYEQYF. DNA of the CDR3: TGTGCCAGCAGCCCTAGGACCAGGCATCCAGATTCCTACGAGCAGTACTTC.

This clonotype was counted a single time. A much larger clone differs from this one at a single base, so this may be a read error. This chain links TRBV12-3 or TRBV12-4 with TRBJ1-6; TRBD1 is a possible D gene (5 bases). CDR3 length: 15 residues. The V end lost 5 bases, the J end lost 7 bases, and 15 bases lay between the germline ends. CDR3 coding DNA: TGTGCCAGCAGTCCCCGGACACGTACGAATTCACCCCTCCACTTT. Protein: CASSPRTRTNSPLHF.

In this sample, this clonotype turned up many times. This rearrangement joins TRBV28 to TRBJ1-1; D may be TRBD1 (6 bases). This CDR3 spans 13 amino acids. The V end was cut by 5 bases, the J end by 4 bases, with 11 bases between. CDR1 is MDHEN, CDR2 SYDVKM, per germline. For the CDR3, the DNA is TGTGCCAGCAGTCCCACAGGGCTCACTGAAGCTTTCTTT. Protein: CASSPTGLTEAFF.

This clonotype turned up a few times. J is TRBJ2-3 and V is TRBV11-2; possibly TRBD2 for D (6 bases). CDR1 is SGHAT and CDR2 is FQNNGV in the germline V gene. This CDR3 is built from 16 residues. The V gene lost 6 bases and the J gene lost 2 bases, with 18 bases spanning the gap. The CDR3 spells CASRSIGAGYTDTQYF. The CDR3 nucleotides are TGTGCCAGCAGGTCGATCGGCGCGGGGTACACAGATACGCAGTATTTT.

This clonotype was detected only a few times. This chain links TRBV6-1 with TRBJ2-7, with D tentatively TRBD1 (5 bases). This CDR3 comprises 16 residues. The V end was cut by 2 bases, the J end by 5 bases, with 19 bases between. Germline CDR1 is MNHNS and CDR2 is SASEGT. CDR3 nucleotide sequence: TGTGCCAGCAGTGAACAGGGTTTTGGCAATCGTAACGAGCAGTACTTC. Translating gives CASSEQGFGNRNEQYF.

The genes are TRBV28 and TRBJ2-3; TRBD2 is a possible D gene (5 bases). The germline CDR1 and CDR2 sequences are MDHEN and SYDVKM. This CDR3 contains 13 residues. Deletions cut 10 bases from V and 3 bases from J, with 14 bases between. In DNA, the CDR3 is TGTGCCACCCGGCGCGGGCCGACAGATACGCAGTATTTT. Protein sequence: CATRRGPTDTQYF. The full variable domain, rest sourced from reference TRBV28 and TRBJ2-3, is DVKVTQSSRYLVKRTGEKVFLECVQDMDHENMFWYRQDPGLGLRLIYFSYDVKMKEKGDIPEGYSVSREKKERFSLILESASTNQTSMYLCATRRGPTDTQYFGPGTRLTVL.

This clonotype showed up many times. The chain recombines TRBV2 with TRBJ2-5; D might be TRBD2 (6 bases). Germline lookup yields CDR1 SNHLY and CDR2 FYNNEI. This CDR3 has 12 amino acids. The V end was cut by 7 bases, the J end by 5 bases, with 11 bases between. This chain's CDR3 is CASMGEAETQYF. In nucleotides, the CDR3 is TGTGCCAGCATGGGGGAGGCGGAGACCCAGTACTTC.

The chain joins TRBV5-1 to TRBJ1-2; D remains ambiguous. The CDR3 runs to 14 residues. The V gene's germline CDR1 is SGHRS and CDR2 YFSETQ. Between the trimmed V and J ends, which lost 0 bases and 3 bases, there was a span of 9 bases. The CDR3 sequence: CASSLETAHYGYTF. As DNA, the CDR3 is TGCGCCAGCAGCTTGGAAACAGCACACTATGGCTACACCTTC.

J is TRBJ1-2 and V is TRBV4-1; no clear D. V was clipped by 1 base and J by 8 bases, with 17 bases between them. Looked up from germline, CDR1 is MGHRA and CDR2 is YSYEKL. This CDR3 is 15 amino acids long. In nucleotides, the CDR3 is TGCGCCAGCAGCCAAGGGGTTTACGGTTCTAAAGGCTACACCTTC. Protein product: CASSQGVYGSKGYTF.

To note about this clonotype: This may stem from a read error, because a much larger clone lies one nucleotide away. In this CDR3 the conserved last residue, phenylalanine or tryptophan, is missing, so a read error is likely. The rearrangement uses TRBV20-1 and TRBJ2-1; the D is unclear. Germline CDR1 reads DFQATT; CDR2 reads SNEGSKA (reference sequence). V lost 4 bases and J lost 4, with 11 bases in between. This CDR3 has 13 residues. CDR3 nucleotide sequence: TGCAGTGCTAAGAATTTTCGGTACAATGAGCAGTTCCTC. Translated: CSAKNFRYNEQFL.

This clonotype came up a few times. Here the CDR3 reads CASSADRGGTDTQYF. The CDR3 DNA is TGTGCCAGCAGCGCGGACAGGGGAGGCACAGATACGCAGTATTTT. The chain has TRBV2 and TRBJ2-3; 9 positions agree with TRBD1. The CDR3 spans 15 residues. Trimming cost V 6 bases and J 1 base; bases outside gene matches: 5. The V gene's germline CDR1 is SNHLY and CDR2 FYNNEI.

This clonotype was seen more than once but under ten times. J is TRBJ2-2 and V is TRBV5-1, with D tentatively TRBD1 (6 bases). Deletions cut 2 bases from V and 6 bases from J, with 8 bases between. The CDR3 sequence is 13 residues long. Germline-derived CDR1 and CDR2 are SGHRS and YFSETQ. CDR3 coding DNA: TGCGCCAGCAGCTTAGGACAGTCCGGGGAGCTGTTTTTT. Translating it yields CASSLGQSGELFF.